This T cell receptor (beta chain) was recorded in a study of control samples from healthy donors and cancer patients. Some clones are missing from TCRdb's copy, which holds only in-frame ones; the method was immunoSEQ multiplex PCR. Of about 130,000 clones detected, 70% to 90% appear once; the ten largest clones hold roughly 3.2%. What was sequenced was blood. The sequence was collected from a man aged 50 to 59 in good health.

CDR3 amino acids: CASSTTSGGETQYF. The CDR3 coding sequence is TGCGCCAGCAGCACCACTAGCGGGGGAGAGACCCAGTACTTC. The rearrangement uses TRBV5-1 and TRBJ2-5; 11 nucleotides match TRBD2. This CDR3 contains 14 residues. Germline V lookup: CDR1 SGHRS, CDR2 YFSETQ. The J segment lost 4 bases and the V segment lost 4 bases, leaving 3 bases of the junction unmatched.